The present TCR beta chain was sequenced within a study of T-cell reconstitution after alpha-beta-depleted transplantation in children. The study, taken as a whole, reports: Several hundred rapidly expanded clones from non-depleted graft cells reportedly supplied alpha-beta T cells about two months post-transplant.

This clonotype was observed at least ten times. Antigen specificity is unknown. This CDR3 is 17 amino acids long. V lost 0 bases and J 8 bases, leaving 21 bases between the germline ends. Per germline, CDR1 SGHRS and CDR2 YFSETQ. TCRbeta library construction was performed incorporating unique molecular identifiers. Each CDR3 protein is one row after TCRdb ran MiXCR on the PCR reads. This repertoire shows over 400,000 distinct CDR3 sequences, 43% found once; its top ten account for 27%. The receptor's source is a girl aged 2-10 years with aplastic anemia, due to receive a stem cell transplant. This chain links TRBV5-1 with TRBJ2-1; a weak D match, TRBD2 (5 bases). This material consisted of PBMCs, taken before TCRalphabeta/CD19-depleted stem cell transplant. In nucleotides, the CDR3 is TGCGCCAGCAGCTTGGGCCCCCGGGAAATATACAATGATGAGCAGTTCTTC. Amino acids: CASSLGPREIYNDEQFF.